The present entry profiles one T cell receptor beta chain with its context. Its antigen is undetermined. Sequencing libraries for TCR beta were prepared with iRepertoire HTBI primers and Arm-PCR of CDR3 regions. TCRdb reprocessed the multiplex PCR reads with MiXCR, giving one entry per CDR3 protein. The table has roughly 400,000 distinct CDR3 sequences, approximately 16% seen once; the top ten hold about 8.2%. This entry belongs to a study of regulatory T cells in long-lasting Graves disease. The germline V gene encodes CDR1 MGHRA and CDR2 YSYEKL. Trimming stripped 4 bases from V and 2 bases from J, with 12 bases between. The CDR3 runs to 14 residues. Time point here: newly diagnosed GD, antithyroid drugs for less than 3 months. PBMCs provided the RNA from which the TCR library was made. Peripheral blood, around 10 milliliters of it, was drawn into EDTA tubes. Study results and limitations: Persistent patients had a count of shared public clonotypes (roughly 2,500) that exceeded that of new patients (about 970).

The data also belong to a second study, concerning T cells in Graves' hyperthyroidism and ophthalmopathy.

The sequences come from peripheral blood mononuclear cells (PBMCs), collected at new diagnosis, from a patient treated with antithyroid drugs. This TCR was recovered from a woman in her 40s with Graves disease. The chain has TRBV4-1 and TRBJ2-7, with D perhaps matching TRBD1 (6 bases). CDR3 residues: CASSRLGDTYEQYF. Here the CDR3 DNA reads TGCGCCAGCAGCCGTTTGGGGGACACCTACGAGCAGTACTTC.